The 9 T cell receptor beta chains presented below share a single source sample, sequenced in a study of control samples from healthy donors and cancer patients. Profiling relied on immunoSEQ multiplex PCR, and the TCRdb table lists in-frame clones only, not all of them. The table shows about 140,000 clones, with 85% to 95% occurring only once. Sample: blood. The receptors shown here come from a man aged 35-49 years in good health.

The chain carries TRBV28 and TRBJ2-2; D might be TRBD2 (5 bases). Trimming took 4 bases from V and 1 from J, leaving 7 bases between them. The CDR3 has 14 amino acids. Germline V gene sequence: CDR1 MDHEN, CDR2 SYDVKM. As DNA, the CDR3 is TGTGCCAGCAGTTCGGCGGGGAACACCGGGGAGCTGTTTTTT. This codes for CASSSAGNTGELFF.

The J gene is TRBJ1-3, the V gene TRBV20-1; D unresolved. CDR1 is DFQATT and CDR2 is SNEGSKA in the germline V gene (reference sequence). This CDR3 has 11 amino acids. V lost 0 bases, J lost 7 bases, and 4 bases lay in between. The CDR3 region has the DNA TGCAGTGCTAGAGATCCCAACACCATATATTTT. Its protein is CSARDPNTIYF.

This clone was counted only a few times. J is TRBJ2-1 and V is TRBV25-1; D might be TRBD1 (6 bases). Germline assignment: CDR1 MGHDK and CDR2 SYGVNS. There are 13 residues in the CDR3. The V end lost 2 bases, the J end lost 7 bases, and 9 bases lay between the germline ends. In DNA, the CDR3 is TGTGCCAGCAGTGAACTTCAGGGGAATGAGCAGTTCTTC. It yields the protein CASSELQGNEQFF.

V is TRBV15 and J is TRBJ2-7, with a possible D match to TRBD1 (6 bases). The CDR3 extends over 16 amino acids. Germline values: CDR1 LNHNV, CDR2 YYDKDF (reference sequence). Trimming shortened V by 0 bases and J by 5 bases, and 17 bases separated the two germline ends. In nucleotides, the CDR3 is TGTGCCACCAGCAGAGATGGCGCAGGGGATTTCCACGAGCAGTACTTC. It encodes CATSRDGAGDFHEQYF.

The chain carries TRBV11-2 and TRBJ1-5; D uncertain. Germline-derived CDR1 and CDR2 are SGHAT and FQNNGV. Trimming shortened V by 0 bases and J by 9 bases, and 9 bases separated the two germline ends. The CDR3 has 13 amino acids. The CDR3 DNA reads TGTGCCAGCAGCTTAGACCCGCCGGGGCCCCAGCATTTT. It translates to CASSLDPPGPQHF.

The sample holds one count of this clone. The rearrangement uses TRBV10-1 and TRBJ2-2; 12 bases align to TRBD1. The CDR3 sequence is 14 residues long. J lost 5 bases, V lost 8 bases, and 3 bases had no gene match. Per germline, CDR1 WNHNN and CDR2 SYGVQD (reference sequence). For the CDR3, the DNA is TGCGCCAGCGGGGGACAGGGGGCAACCGGGGAGCTGTTTTTT. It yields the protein CASGGQGATGELFF.

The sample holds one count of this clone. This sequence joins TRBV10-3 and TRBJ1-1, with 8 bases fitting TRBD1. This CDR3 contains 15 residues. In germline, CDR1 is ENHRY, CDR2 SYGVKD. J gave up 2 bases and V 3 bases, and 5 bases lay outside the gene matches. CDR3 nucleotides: TGTGCCATCAGTGACCCCGGACAGGGAAACACTGAAGCTTTCTTT. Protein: CAISDPGQGNTEAFF.

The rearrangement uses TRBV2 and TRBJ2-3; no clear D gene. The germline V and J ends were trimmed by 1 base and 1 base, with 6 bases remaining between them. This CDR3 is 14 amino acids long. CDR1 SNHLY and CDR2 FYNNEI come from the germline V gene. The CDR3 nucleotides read TGTGCCAGCAGTGAAGGGTACGGCACAGATACGCAGTATTTT. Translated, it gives CASSEGYGTDTQYF.

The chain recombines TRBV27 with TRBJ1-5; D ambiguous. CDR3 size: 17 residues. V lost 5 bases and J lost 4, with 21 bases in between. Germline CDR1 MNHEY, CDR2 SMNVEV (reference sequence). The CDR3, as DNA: TGTGCCAGCAGTGCCGGTCTCGGCGGTCCTTCAAATCAGCCCCAGCATTTT. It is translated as CASSAGLGGPSNQPQHF.